These T cell receptor beta chains were read from a single sample in a study of T-cell memory formation after mild COVID-19. In TCRdb, the 5' RACE reads were re-called with MiXCR into one record per CDR3 protein. The table includes about 60,000 distinct CDR3 sequences, 9% to 15% detected once. The sample taken for sequencing was PBMCs or a T cell subset sorted from them (not recorded which). These receptors originate from a man aged 18 to 35 who had mild COVID-19 (a few samples of this study predate the infection). Cell type and time point are not known. CDR3s include the opening cysteine and the closing phenylalanine or tryptophan.

CDR3 length: 13; V gene: TRBV7-9; J gene: TRBJ1-1; CDR3 protein: CASSSQGGTEAFF
CDR3 length: 14; V gene: TRBV20-1; J gene: TRBJ1-3; CDR3 protein: CSARDFNSGNTIYF
CDR3 length: 14; V gene: TRBV10-1; J gene: TRBJ2-7; CDR3 protein: CASSPTRSDNGQYF
CDR3 length: 15; V gene: TRBV15; J gene: TRBJ1-2; CDR3 protein: CATSRVKSGRNGYTF
CDR3 length: 13; V gene: TRBV11-2; J gene: TRBJ2-1; CDR3 protein: CASSLLAENEQFF
CDR3 length: 15; V gene: TRBV7-9; J gene: TRBJ2-5; CDR3 protein: CASSLWDRVEETQYF
CDR3 length: 14; V gene: TRBV6-1; J gene: TRBJ1-5; CDR3 protein: CASSDGRYTQPQHF
CDR3 length: 14; V gene: TRBV7-2; J gene: TRBJ2-7; CDR3 protein: CASSQLAGSYEQYF
CDR3 length: 11; V gene: TRBV7-9; J gene: TRBJ1-2; CDR3 protein: CASSLVDGYTF
CDR3 length: 13; V gene: TRBV6-5; J gene: TRBJ2-5; CDR3 protein: CASSLTGLETQYF
CDR3 length: 16; V gene: TRBV5-1; J gene: TRBJ1-2; CDR3 protein: CASSPEAVTSPHGYTF
CDR3 length: 16; V gene: TRBV18; J gene: TRBJ2-3; CDR3 protein: CASSPPRGRSTDTQYF
CDR3 length: 15; V gene: TRBV5-1; J gene: TRBJ2-1; CDR3 protein: CASRTTGTGNNEQFF
CDR3 length: 17; V gene: TRBV27; J gene: TRBJ1-6; CDR3 protein: CASSFWGGRARNSPLHF
CDR3 length: 13; V gene: TRBV20-1; J gene: TRBJ2-7; CDR3 protein: CSAGTEPSYEQYF
CDR3 length: 15; V gene: TRBV6-1; J gene: TRBJ2-1; CDR3 protein: CASTSRGGPSNEQFF
CDR3 length: 13; V gene: TRBV18; J gene: TRBJ2-5; CDR3 protein: CASSPLPGETQYF
CDR3 length: 13; V gene: TRBV19; J gene: TRBJ1-2; CDR3 protein: CASTPDRAYGYTF
CDR3 length: 12; V gene: TRBV20-1; J gene: TRBJ2-7; CDR3 protein: CSATESGYEQYF
CDR3 length: 15; V gene: TRBV7-2; J gene: TRBJ2-3; CDR3 protein: CASSLAYSTADTQYF
CDR3 length: 15; V gene: TRBV10-1; J gene: TRBJ2-5; CDR3 protein: CASSASGGGQETQYF
CDR3 length: 12; V gene: TRBV12-3/TRBV12-4; J gene: TRBJ1-2; CDR3 protein: CASSHFPGGYTF
CDR3 length: 13; V gene: TRBV25-1; J gene: TRBJ2-7; CDR3 protein: CASGPERAYEQYF
CDR3 length: 15; V gene: TRBV5-1; J gene: TRBJ2-3; CDR3 protein: CASSLIQGEGDTQYF
CDR3 length: 11; V gene: TRBV7-2; J gene: TRBJ1-1; CDR3 protein: CASSLDTEAFF
CDR3 length: 16; V gene: TRBV4-3; J gene: TRBJ2-3; CDR3 protein: CASSQGAGVSTDTQYF
CDR3 length: 14; V gene: TRBV6-5; J gene: TRBJ2-7; CDR3 protein: CASSYSRVTYEQYF
CDR3 length: 14; V gene: TRBV5-1; J gene: TRBJ2-2; CDR3 protein: CASSLEPVGGELFF
CDR3 length: 17; V gene: TRBV4-1; J gene: TRBJ1-5; CDR3 protein: CASSQVLQVVGNQPQHF
CDR3 length: 14; V gene: TRBV7-8; J gene: TRBJ2-3; CDR3 protein: CASSLSTGADTQYF
CDR3 length: 16; V gene: TRBV5-1; J gene: TRBJ2-3; CDR3 protein: CASSPGDGALTDTPYF
CDR3 length: 17; V gene: TRBV7-2; J gene: TRBJ2-3; CDR3 protein: CASSLAPGHWMSDTQYF
CDR3 length: 18; V gene: TRBV6-5; J gene: TRBJ2-3; CDR3 protein: CASSPGTSGGRSTDTQYF
CDR3 length: 13; V gene: TRBV29-1; J gene: TRBJ2-3; CDR3 protein: CSVEPDPGDTQYF
CDR3 length: 15; V gene: TRBV6-2/TRBV6-3; J gene: TRBJ2-7; CDR3 protein: CASRRTDSWAYEQYF
CDR3 length: 14; V gene: TRBV27; J gene: TRBJ1-5; CDR3 protein: CASSRPGYNQPQHF
CDR3 length: 16; V gene: TRBV5-1; J gene: TRBJ2-5; CDR3 protein: CASSLAETSLQETQYF
CDR3 length: 13; V gene: TRBV19; J gene: TRBJ2-1; CDR3 protein: CASRLGAYNEQFF
CDR3 length: 14; V gene: TRBV20-1; J gene: TRBJ2-2; CDR3 protein: CSAVAGGNTGELFF
CDR3 length: 12; V gene: TRBV29-1; J gene: TRBJ1-4; CDR3 protein: CSVERVNEKLFF
CDR3 length: 14; V gene: TRBV20-1; J gene: TRBJ1-2; CDR3 protein: CSAREPGGDYGYTF
CDR3 length: 16; V gene: TRBV5-1; J gene: TRBJ1-1; CDR3 protein: CASSPVNGIVNTEAFF
CDR3 length: 14; V gene: TRBV19; J gene: TRBJ1-1; CDR3 protein: CASKWGITNTEAFF
CDR3 length: 11; V gene: TRBV30; J gene: TRBJ2-1; CDR3 protein: CAWSIYNEQFF
CDR3 length: 15; V gene: TRBV28; J gene: TRBJ2-4; CDR3 protein: CASSHRGRGPNIQYF